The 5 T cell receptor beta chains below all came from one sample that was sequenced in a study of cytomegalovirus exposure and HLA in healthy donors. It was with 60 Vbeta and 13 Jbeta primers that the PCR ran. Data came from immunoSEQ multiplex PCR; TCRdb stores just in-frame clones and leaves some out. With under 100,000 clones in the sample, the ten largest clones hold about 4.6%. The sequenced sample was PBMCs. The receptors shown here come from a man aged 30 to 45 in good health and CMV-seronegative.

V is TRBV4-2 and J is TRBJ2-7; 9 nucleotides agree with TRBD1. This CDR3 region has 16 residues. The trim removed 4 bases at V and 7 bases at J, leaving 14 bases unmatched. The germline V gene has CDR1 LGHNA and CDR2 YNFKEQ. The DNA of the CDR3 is TGTGCCAGCAGCCCCACTCTGGCACAGGGGGCACGAGAGCAGTACTTC. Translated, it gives CASSPTLAQGAREQYF.

This CDR3 is CASSLYSGVDYEQYF. In DNA form, the CDR3 reads TGTGCCAGCAGCTTATATTCCGGGGTGGACTACGAGCAGTACTTC. The chain combines TRBV7-2 with TRBJ2-7, with D tentatively TRBD2 (5 bases). Per the germline V gene, CDR1 is SGHTA and CDR2 is FQGNSA. Trimming left V 2 bases short and J 3 bases short, with 14 bases between. The CDR3 loop spans 15 amino acids. Full variable domain (remainder filled in from reference TRBV7-2 and TRBJ2-7): GAGVSQSPSNKVTEKGKDVELRCDPISGHTALYWYRQSLGQGLEFLIYFQGNSAPDKSGLPSDRFSAERTGGSVSTLTIQRTQQEDSAVYLCASSLYSGVDYEQYFGPGTRLTVT.

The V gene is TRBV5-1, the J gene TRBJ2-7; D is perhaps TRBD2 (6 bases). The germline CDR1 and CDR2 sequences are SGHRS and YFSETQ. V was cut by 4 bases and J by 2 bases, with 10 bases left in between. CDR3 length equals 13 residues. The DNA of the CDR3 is TGCGCCAGCAGCCGGCGACTAGCCTACGAGCAGTACTTC. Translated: CASSRRLAYEQYF.

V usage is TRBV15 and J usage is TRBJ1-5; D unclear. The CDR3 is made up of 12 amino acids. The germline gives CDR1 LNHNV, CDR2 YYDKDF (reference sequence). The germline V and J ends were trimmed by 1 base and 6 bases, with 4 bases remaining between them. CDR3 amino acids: CATSRVGQPQHF. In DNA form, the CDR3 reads TGTGCCACCAGCAGAGTCGGTCAGCCCCAGCATTTT.

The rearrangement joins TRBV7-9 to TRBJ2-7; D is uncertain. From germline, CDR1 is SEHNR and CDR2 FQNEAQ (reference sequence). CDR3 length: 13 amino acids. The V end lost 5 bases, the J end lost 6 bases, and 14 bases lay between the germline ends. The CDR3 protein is CASSPWPLSEQYF. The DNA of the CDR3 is TGTGCCAGCAGCCCCTGGCCTCTCAGCGAGCAGTACTTC. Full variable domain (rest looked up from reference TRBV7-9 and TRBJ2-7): DTGVSQNPRHKITKRGQNVTFRCDPISEHNRLYWYRQTLGQGPEFLTYFQNEAQLEKSRLLSDRFSAERPKGSFSTLEIQRTEQGDSAMYLCASSPWPLSEQYFGPGTRLTVT.